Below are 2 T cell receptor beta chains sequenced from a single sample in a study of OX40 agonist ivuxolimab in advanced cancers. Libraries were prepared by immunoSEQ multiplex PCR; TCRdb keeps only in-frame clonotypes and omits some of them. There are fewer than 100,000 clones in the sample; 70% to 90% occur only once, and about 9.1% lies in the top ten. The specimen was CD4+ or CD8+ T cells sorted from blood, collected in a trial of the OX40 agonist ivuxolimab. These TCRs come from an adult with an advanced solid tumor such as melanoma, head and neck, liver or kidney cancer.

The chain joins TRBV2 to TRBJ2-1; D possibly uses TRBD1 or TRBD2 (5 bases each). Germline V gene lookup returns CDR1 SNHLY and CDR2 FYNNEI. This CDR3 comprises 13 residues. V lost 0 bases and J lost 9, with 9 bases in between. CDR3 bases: TGTGCCAGCAGTGAAGCGCTAGGGACTGAGCAGTTCTTC. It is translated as CASSEALGTEQFF. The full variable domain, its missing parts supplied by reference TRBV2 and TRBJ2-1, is EPEVTQTPSHQVTQMGQEVILRCVPISNHLYFYWYRQILGQKVEFLVSFYNNEISEKSEIFDDQFSVERPDGSNFTLKIRSTKLEDSAMYFCASSEALGTEQFFGPGTRLTVL.

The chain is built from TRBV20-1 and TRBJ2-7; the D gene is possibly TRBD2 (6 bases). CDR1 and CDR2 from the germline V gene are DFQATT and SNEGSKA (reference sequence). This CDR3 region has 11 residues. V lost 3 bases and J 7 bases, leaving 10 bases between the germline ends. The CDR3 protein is CSASGGLEQYF. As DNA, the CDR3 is TGCAGTGCTAGTGGAGGGCTTGAGCAGTACTTC.